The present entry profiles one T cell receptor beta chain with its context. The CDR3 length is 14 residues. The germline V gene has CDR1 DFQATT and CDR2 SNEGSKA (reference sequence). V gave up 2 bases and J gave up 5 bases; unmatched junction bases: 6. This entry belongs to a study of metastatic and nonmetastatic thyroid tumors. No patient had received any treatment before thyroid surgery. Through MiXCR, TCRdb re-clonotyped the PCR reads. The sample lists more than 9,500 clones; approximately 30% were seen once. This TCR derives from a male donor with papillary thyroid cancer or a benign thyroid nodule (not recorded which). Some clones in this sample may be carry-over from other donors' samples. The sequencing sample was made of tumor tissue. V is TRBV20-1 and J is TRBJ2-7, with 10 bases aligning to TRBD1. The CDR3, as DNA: TGCAGTGCTAGAATGACCGGGACAGGGGACGAGCAGTACTTC. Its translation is CSARMTGTGDEQYF.